The next 12 T cell receptor beta chains were all read from a single sample in a study of T cell responses to AZD1222 COVID-19 vaccine. Measured with immunoSEQ multiplex PCR; TCRdb has only the in-frame clones, and not every one. This sample has about 94,000 clones, with over 75% found just once. Sequencing used peripheral blood, obtained 28 days after the second AZD1222 dose. The receptors were gathered from an adult who received the AZD1222 COVID-19 vaccine.

The chain links TRBV28 to TRBJ1-5; no firm D call. Germline lookup yields CDR1 MDHEN and CDR2 SYDVKM. V dropped 6 bases and J dropped 1 base, with 4 bases sitting between them. CDR3 length: 12 residues. CDR3 in DNA: TGTGCCAGCAGCGAAAGCAATCAGCCCCAGCATTTT. Translation gives CASSESNQPQHF.

The V gene is TRBV7-2, the J gene TRBJ2-7, with no clear D. The V end was cut by 5 bases, the J end by 11 bases, with 19 bases between. Germline-derived CDR1 and CDR2 are SGHTA and FQGNSA. This CDR3 region has 13 residues. This chain's CDR3 is CASSPGPSGVKYF. The CDR3 DNA reads TGTGCCAGCAGCCCTGGTCCCTCGGGTGTTAAGTACTTC. Based on the CDR3 plus reference TRBV7-2 and TRBJ2-7, the full variable domain is GAGVSQSPSNKVTEKGKDVELRCDPISGHTALYWYRQSLGQGLEFLIYFQGNSAPDKSGLPSDRFSAERTGGSVSTLTIQRTQQEDSAVYLCASSPGPSGVKYFGPGTRLTVT.

This clone was detected once. The chain uses TRBV29-1 and TRBJ2-7; 10 nucleotides line up with TRBD1. The junction had 2 bases not matched to a gene; V was cut back by 4 bases and J by 2 bases. This CDR3 has 13 amino acids. CDR1 SQVTM and CDR2 ANQGSEA come from the germline V gene. The CDR3, as DNA: TGCAGCGTTGCAGGACAGGGGGCCTACGAGCAGTACTTC. Translation: CSVAGQGAYEQYF.

V is TRBV6-5 and J is TRBJ1-2; D may be TRBD1 (6 bases). The CDR3 is 12 residues long. V shed 5 bases and J shed 7 bases, with 11 bases lying between them. Per germline, CDR1 MNHEY and CDR2 SVGAGI. CDR3: CASSQGPFGYTF. The CDR3 coding sequence is TGTGCCAGCAGTCAGGGGCCCTTTGGCTACACCTTC.

The chain combines TRBV11-2 with TRBJ2-1; D unclear. The germline V and J ends were trimmed by 1 base and 4 bases, with 8 bases remaining between them. The CDR3 is made up of 14 amino acids. Germline lookup yields CDR1 SGHAT and CDR2 FQNNGV. CDR3 coding DNA: TGTGCCAGCAGCTTAGGGGTAAAGTACAATGAGCAGTTCTTC. Its translation is CASSLGVKYNEQFF.

The V call is TRBV19, the J call TRBJ1-5; D not certain. This CDR3 spans 15 amino acids. CDR1 and CDR2 from the germline V gene are LNHDA and SQIVND (reference sequence). The ends were cut back, 7 bases at V and 1 base at J, with 14 bases in the middle. The CDR3 nucleotides are TGTGCCAGTACGTGGGAAAAGGGAAGCAATCAGCCCCAGCATTTT. It yields the protein CASTWEKGSNQPQHF. Together with reference TRBV19 and TRBJ1-5, the CDR3 gives the full variable domain: DGGITQSPKYLFRKEGQNVTLSCEQNLNHDAMYWYRQDPGQGLRLIYYSQIVNDFQKGDIAEGYSVSREKKESFPLTVTSAQKNPTAFYLCASTWEKGSNQPQHFGDGTRLSIL.

A few counts support this clone. The CDR3 DNA sequence: TGTGCCAGCAGCTTAGCAAGTCTAGCGGATCTCACAGATACGCAGTATTTT. This sequence encodes CASSLASLADLTDTQYF. The V gene is TRBV7-6, the J gene TRBJ2-3; 7 bases are shared with TRBD2. Losses at the gene ends were 0 bases for V and 2 bases for J; bases not matched to a gene: 8. This CDR3 comprises 17 residues. Germline values: CDR1 SGHVS, CDR2 FNYEAQ.

The V and J genes are TRBV19 and TRBJ1-5; 7 bases match TRBD1. The CDR3 runs to 20 residues. The germline V gene has CDR1 LNHDA and CDR2 SQIVND (reference sequence). Trimming took 6 bases from V and 0 from J; bases not matched to a gene: 20. In DNA, the CDR3 is TGTGCCAGTAGACCCGGACAGGCAAATGCGGAATACTATAGCAATCAGCCCCAGCATTTT. Protein: CASRPGQANAEYYSNQPQHF.

The chain recombines TRBV19 with TRBJ1-5, with 11 positions matching TRBD1. Germline V gives CDR1 LNHDA, CDR2 SQIVND (reference sequence). The CDR3 spans 17 residues. V lost 5 bases and J lost 6; bases outside the gene matches: 12. The CDR3 loop is CASSSRTGGKGGQPQHF. In nucleotides, the CDR3 is TGTGCCAGTAGTTCCCGGACAGGGGGCAAGGGTGGTCAGCCCCAGCATTTT.

J is TRBJ2-7 and V is TRBV5-4, with a weak D call TRBD2 (7 bases). The ends were cut back, 0 bases at V and 5 bases at J, with 18 bases in the middle. CDR3 size: 16 residues. Germline V gives CDR1 SGHNT, CDR2 YYREEE (reference sequence). The CDR3 sequence: CASSLVGGARGDEQYF. Here the CDR3 DNA reads TGTGCCAGCAGCTTGGTGGGGGGGGCGCGGGGTGACGAGCAGTACTTC. Based on the CDR3 plus reference TRBV5-4 and TRBJ2-7, the full variable domain is ETGVTQSPTHLIKTRGQQVTLRCSSQSGHNTVSWYQQALGQGPQFIFQYYREEENGRGNFPPRFSGLQFPNYSSELNVNALELDDSALYLCASSLVGGARGDEQYFGPGTRLTVT.

The chain links TRBV25-1 to TRBJ2-1, with 10 bases matching TRBD1. Per the germline V gene, CDR1 is MGHDK and CDR2 is SYGVNS. This CDR3 is 15 amino acids long. Trimming cost V 6 bases and J 4 bases; bases outside gene matches: 6. The CDR3 sequence is CASSAGTGDYNEQFF. Written as DNA, the CDR3 is TGTGCCAGCAGCGCCGGGACAGGGGATTACAATGAGCAGTTCTTC. Complete variable domain (other parts from reference TRBV25-1 and TRBJ2-1): EADIYQTPRYLVIGTGKKITLECSQTMGHDKMYWYQQDPGMELHLIHYSYGVNSTEKGDLSSESTVSRIRTEHFPLTLESARPSHTSQYLCASSAGTGDYNEQFFGPGTRLTVL.

This clone was found once. The rearrangement uses TRBV6-1 and TRBJ1-2; the match to TRBD1 covers 7 bases. This CDR3 is 15 amino acids long. The V and J ends lost 0 bases and 1 base, in that order; junction bases with no gene match: 2. The germline CDR1 and CDR2 sequences are MNHNS and SASEGT. CDR3 sequence (DNA): TGTGCCAGCAGTGAAGCGACAGGGAATAACTATGGCTACACCTTC. As protein: CASSEATGNNYGYTF.